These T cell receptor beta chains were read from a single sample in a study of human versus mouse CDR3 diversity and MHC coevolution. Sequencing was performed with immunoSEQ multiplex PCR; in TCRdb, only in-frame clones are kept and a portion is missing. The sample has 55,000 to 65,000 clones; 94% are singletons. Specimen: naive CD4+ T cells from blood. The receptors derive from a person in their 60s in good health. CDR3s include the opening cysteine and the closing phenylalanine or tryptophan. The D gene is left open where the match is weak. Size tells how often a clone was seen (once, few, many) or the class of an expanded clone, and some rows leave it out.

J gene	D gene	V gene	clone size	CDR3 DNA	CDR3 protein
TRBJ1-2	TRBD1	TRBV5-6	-	TGTGCCAGCAGCCTGGCCGGGACAGCGATTTATGGCTACACCTTC	CASSLAGTAIYGYTF
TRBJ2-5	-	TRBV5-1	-	TGCGCCAGCAGCTTGGATACCGGGAAACAAGAGACCCAGTACTTC	CASSLDTGKQETQYF
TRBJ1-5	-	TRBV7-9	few	TGTGCCAGCAGCCTCCTACCAAATCAGCCCCAGCATTTT	CASSLLPNQPQHF
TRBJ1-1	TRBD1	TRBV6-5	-	TGTGCCAGCAGTTACGGACAGGGGCTCCCCACTGAAGCTTTCTTT	CASSYGQGLPTEAFF
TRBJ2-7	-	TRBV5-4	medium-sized	TGTGCCAGCAGCTTACAGGGAAGCGAGCAGTACTTC	CASSLQGSEQYF
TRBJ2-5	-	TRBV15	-	TGTGCCACCAGCAGAGATAACCAAGAGACCCAGTACTTC	CATSRDNQETQYF
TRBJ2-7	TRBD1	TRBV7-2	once	TGTGCCAGCAGCTTAGTTCTTGGGACAGGGGATCTCGAGCAGTACTTC	CASSLVLGTGDLEQYF
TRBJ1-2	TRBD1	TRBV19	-	TGTGCCAGTAGGGAGGACAGGGGTAATGGCTACACCTTC	CASREDRGNGYTF
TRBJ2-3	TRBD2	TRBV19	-	TGTGCCAGTAGGCCCCGGGAGGCAGGATCAGCTGCAGATACGCAGTATTTT	CASRPREAGSAADTQYF
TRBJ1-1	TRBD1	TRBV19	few	TGTGCCAGTAGGACTGACAGGGTGGGTACTGAAGCTTTCTTT	CASRTDRVGTEAFF
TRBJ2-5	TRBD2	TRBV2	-	TGTGCCACCTCGCGACTAGCGGGAGGGGTTGGAGAGACCCAGTACTTC	CATSRLAGGVGETQYF
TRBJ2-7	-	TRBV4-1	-	TGCGCCAGCAGCGGCCTAAGGCAGGCAGGCTACGAGCAGTACTTC	CASSGLRQAGYEQYF
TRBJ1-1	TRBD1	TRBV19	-	TGTGCCAGTAGTTGGGGACAGGGGAACACTGAAGCTTTCTTT	CASSWGQGNTEAFF
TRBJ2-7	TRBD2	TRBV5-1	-	TGCGCCAGCAGCTTGACTAGCGGGAGCTACGAGCAGTACTTC	CASSLTSGSYEQYF
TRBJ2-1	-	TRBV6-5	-	TGTGCCAGCAGTTACTCAGAGCGGGCTTCCTACAATGAGCAGTTCTTC	CASSYSERASYNEQFF
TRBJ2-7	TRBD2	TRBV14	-	TGTGCCAGCAGAAGGGCTAGCGGGGGAACCTACGAGCAGTACTTC	CASRRASGGTYEQYF
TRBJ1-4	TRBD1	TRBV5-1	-	TGCGCCAGCAGCCCGCAGGGGGGAGAAAATGAAAAACTGTTTTTT	CASSPQGGENEKLFF
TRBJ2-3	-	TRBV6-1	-	TGTGCCGGCACCCCGTGGGAGGCAGATACGCAGTATTTT	CAGTPWEADTQYF
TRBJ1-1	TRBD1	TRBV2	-	TGTGCCAGCACCCGGGACAGGCTGAACACTGAAGCTTTCTTT	CASTRDRLNTEAFF
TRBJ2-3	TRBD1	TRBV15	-	TGTGCCACCAGCCCGCGGACAGGGTTGGGCACAGATACGCAGTATTTT	CATSPRTGLGTDTQYF
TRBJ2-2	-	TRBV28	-	TGTGCCAGCAGTTCCCCGGACACCGGGGAGCTGTTTTTT	CASSSPDTGELFF
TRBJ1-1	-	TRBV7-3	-	TGTGCCAGCAGCTTTATTGACAGGTCTGAAGCTTTCTTT	CASSFIDRSEAFF
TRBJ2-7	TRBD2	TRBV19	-	TGTGCCAGCAGACTAGCGGGAGGCCACGAGCAGTACTTC	CASRLAGGHEQYF
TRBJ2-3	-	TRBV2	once	TGTGCCAGCGGTGGGGCTAACACAGATACGCAGTATTTT	CASGGANTDTQYF
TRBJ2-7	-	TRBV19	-	TGTGCCAGTAGTATTTTCAGGGACTCCTACGAGCAGTACTTC	CASSIFRDSYEQYF
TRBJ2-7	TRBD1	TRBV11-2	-	TGTGCCAGCAGCCGCGGGACAGGGAGGATGTACGAGCAGTACTTC	CASSRGTGRMYEQYF
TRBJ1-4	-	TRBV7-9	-	TGTGCCAGCAGCTCATCAGGGAATGAAAAACTGTTTTTT	CASSSSGNEKLFF
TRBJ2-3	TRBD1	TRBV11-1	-	TGTGCCAGCTCCAAGGGAAGACAGGGGCTCACAGATACGCAGTATTTT	CASSKGRQGLTDTQYF
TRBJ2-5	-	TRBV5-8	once	TGTGCCAGCAGCTTGGGCTCTAAGCGGCAAGAGACCCAGTACTTC	CASSLGSKRQETQYF
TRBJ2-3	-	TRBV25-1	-	TGTGCCAGCAGTGAGGCTAGCGCGTTTGGAACAGATACGCAGTATTTT	CASSEASAFGTDTQYF
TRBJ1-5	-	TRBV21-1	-	TGTGCCAGCAGCAAGGACAGAAATCAGCCCCAGCATTTT	CASSKDRNQPQHF
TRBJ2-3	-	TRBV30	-	TGTGCCTGGGGTGTAGCCAGTTGGGCCACAGATACGCAGTATTTT	CAWGVASWATDTQYF
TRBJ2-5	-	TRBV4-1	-	TGCGCCAGCAGCCAAGCCCATCAAGAGACCCAGTACTTC	CASSQAHQETQYF
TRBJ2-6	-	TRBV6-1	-	TGTGCCAGCAGTGGGACTACGGGGGCCAACGTCCTGACTTTC	CASSGTTGANVLTF
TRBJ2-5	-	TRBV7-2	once	TGTGCCAGCAGTTGGGCCCTCCAAGAGACCCAGTACTTC	CASSWALQETQYF
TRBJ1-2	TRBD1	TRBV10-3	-	TGTGCCATCTCGGGCAGGGGGCTCGTTGGCTACACCTTC	CAISGRGLVGYTF
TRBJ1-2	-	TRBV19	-	TGTGCCAGTAGCACACCTGGGGGGGCCGGGGTCGGCTACACCTTC	CASSTPGGAGVGYTF
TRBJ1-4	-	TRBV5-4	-	TGTGCCAGCTCTGCGGGGGGGCGAGGTGAAAAACTGTTTTTT	CASSAGGRGEKLFF
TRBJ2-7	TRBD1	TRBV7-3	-	TGTGCCAGCAGCCCAAGCGCTCCGGGACAGGGGGCTTACGAGCAGTACTTC	CASSPSAPGQGAYEQYF
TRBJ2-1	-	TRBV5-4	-	TGTGCCAGCAGCTTGGGAGGGGGTGCCACCTACAATGAGCAGTTCTTC	CASSLGGGATYNEQFF
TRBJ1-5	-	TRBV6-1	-	TGTGCCAGCAGACTAGACAGGATGATCAATCAGCCCCAGCATTTT	CASRLDRMINQPQHF
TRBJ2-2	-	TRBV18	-	TGTGCCAGCTCACCAAACAGGGACCGGAACACCGGGGAGCTGTTTTTT	CASSPNRDRNTGELFF
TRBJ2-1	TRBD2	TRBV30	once	TGTGCCTGGAGTGTACTCGGGGGGACTAGCGGCAATGAGCAGTTCTTC	CAWSVLGGTSGNEQFF